Given below is one T cell receptor (beta chain) in context. As yet, its antigen is unknown. The germline CDR1 and CDR2 sequences are SGHRS and YFSETQ. This CDR3 has 15 amino acids. With 7 bases clipped from V and 11 bases from J, the junction kept 18 bases outside the gene matches. Samples each had at least 5 micrograms of total RNA extracted. The sample originates from a study of blood T cells in healthy people across ages. The use of a sample-barcoded 5' primer and a J-beta primer mix characterized a second PCR of about 7 to 12 cycles. TCRdb reanalysed the 5' RACE reads using MiXCR and keeps one entry per CDR3 protein. The sample lists over 1,300,000 distinct CDR3 sequences; 59% were seen once. Findings and limits, study-wide: Changes seen in expanded clonotypes were possibly confounded by donor CMV status left unknown.

This sequence was found in a man aged 18 to 30 in good health. The V gene is TRBV5-1, the J gene TRBJ2-5; 9 bases are shared with TRBD2. The sample comprised blood. The DNA of the CDR3 is TGCGCCAGCTCCAAGGGGCGGGAGGGCCACAATGAGCAGTACTTC. Translating it yields CASSKGREGHNEQYF.